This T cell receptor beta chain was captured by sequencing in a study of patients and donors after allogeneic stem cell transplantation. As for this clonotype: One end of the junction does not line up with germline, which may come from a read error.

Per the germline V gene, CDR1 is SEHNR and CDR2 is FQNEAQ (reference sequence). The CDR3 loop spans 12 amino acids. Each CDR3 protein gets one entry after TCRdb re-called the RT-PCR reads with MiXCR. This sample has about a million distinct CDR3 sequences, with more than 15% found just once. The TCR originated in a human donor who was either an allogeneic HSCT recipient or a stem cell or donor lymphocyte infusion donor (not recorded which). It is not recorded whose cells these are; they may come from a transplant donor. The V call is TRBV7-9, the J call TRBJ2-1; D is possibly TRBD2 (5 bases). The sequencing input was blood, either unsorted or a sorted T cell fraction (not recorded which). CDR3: CASSEPGSSEVF. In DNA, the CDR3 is TGTGCCAGCAGCGAACCGGGATCCTCGGAGGTATTC.